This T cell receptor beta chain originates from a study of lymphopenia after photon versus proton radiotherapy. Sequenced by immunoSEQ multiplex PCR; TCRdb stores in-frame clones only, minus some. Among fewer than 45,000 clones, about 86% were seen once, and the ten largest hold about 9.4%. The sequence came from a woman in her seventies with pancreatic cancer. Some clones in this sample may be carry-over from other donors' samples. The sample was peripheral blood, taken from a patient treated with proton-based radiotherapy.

The CDR3 loop is CASSFRLNRDGYTF. The CDR3 DNA sequence: TGTGCCAGCAGCTTCAGACTGAACAGGGATGGCTACACCTTC. The V call is TRBV7-9, the J call TRBJ1-2; possible D gene TRBD1, 6 bases. The germline gives CDR1 SEHNR, CDR2 FQNEAQ (reference sequence). CDR3 length equals 14 residues. V was cut by 3 bases and J by 6 bases, with 14 bases left in between.